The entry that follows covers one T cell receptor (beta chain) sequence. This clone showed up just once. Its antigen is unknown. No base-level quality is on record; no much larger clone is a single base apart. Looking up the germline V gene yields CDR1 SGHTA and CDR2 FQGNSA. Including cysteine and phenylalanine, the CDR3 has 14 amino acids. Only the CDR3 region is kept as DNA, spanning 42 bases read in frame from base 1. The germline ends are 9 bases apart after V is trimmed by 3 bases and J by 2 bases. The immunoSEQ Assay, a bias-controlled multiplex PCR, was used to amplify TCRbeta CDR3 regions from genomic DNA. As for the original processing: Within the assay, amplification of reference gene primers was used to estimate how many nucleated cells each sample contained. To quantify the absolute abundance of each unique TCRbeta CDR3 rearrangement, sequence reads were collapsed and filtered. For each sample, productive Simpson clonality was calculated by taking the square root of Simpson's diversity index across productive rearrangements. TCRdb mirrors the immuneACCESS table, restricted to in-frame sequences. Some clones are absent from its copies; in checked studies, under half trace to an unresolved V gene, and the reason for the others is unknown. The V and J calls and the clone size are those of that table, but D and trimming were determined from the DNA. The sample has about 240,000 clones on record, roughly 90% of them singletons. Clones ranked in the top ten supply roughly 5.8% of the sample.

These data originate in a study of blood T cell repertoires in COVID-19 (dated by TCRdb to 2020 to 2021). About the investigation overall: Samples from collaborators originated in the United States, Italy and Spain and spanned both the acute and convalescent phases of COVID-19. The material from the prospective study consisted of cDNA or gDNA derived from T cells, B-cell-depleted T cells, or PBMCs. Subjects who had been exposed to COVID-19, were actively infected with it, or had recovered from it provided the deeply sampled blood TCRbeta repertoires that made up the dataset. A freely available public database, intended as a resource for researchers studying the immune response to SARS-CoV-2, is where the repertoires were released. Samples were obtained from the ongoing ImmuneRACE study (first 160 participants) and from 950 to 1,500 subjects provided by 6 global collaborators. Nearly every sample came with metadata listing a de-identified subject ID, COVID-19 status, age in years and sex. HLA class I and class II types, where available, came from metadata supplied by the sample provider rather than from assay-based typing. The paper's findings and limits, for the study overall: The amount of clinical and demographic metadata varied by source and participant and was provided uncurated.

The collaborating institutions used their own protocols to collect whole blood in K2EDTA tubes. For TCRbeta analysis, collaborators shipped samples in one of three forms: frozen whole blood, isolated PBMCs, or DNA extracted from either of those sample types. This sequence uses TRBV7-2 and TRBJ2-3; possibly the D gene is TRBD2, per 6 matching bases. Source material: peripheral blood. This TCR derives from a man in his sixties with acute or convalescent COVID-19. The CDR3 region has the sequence CASSLGLYTDTQYF. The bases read TGTGCCAGCAGCTTGGGACTTTACACAGATACGCAGTATTTT.